The subject of this entry is one T cell receptor beta chain. The record originates from a study of shared clonotypes between healthy human individuals. Some clones are missing from TCRdb's copy, which holds only in-frame ones; the method was immunoSEQ multiplex PCR. Among some 1,900,000 clones listed, approximately 94% were seen once. Germline-derived CDR1 and CDR2 are SEHNR and FQNEAQ (reference sequence). Trimming removed 6 bases at V and 3 bases at J, with 17 bases between. This CDR3 region has 15 residues. Naive CD8 cells lacked CD45RO, underwent positive selection for CCR7 and left out terminally differentiated effector memory CD45RA+ cells.

This receptor was taken from a man between 18 and 29 years old in good health. The source material was naive CD8+ T cells sorted from blood. The J gene is TRBJ1-1, the V gene TRBV7-9; D perhaps matches TRBD1 (6 bases). CDR3 nucleotides: TGTGCCAGCAGTGATCACAGGGAACCCTACACTGAAGCTTTCTTT. This codes for CASSDHREPYTEAFF. The complete variable domain, with remaining parts taken from reference TRBV7-9 and TRBJ1-1, reads DTGVSQNPRHKITKRGQNVTFRCDPISEHNRLYWYRQTLGQGPEFLTYFQNEAQLEKSRLLSDRFSAERPKGSFSTLEIQRTEQGDSAMYLCASSDHREPYTEAFFGQGTRLTVV.